Below, 16 T cell receptor beta chains from the same sample are listed, as sequenced in a study of somatic mutations in cytotoxic T cells in rheumatoid arthritis. Repertoires were generated with immunoSEQ multiplex PCR, while TCRdb's copy carries only in-frame clones and drops some. The sample holds approximately 15,000 clones, more than 60% seen once. What was sequenced was CD8+ T cells sorted from blood. These TCRs come from an adult with rheumatoid arthritis.

This clone was counted a few times. The chain links TRBV2 to TRBJ1-1, with a possible D match to TRBD1 (6 bases). The CDR3 contains 13 residues. Trimming shortened V by 6 bases and J by 5 bases, and 13 bases separated the two germline ends. CDR1 and CDR2 (germline): SNHLY, FYNNEI. The DNA for the CDR3 is TGTGCCAGCAGGGACAGAAGGGAGACTGAAGCTTTCTTT. This codes for CASRDRRETEAFF.

The chain carries TRBV4-1 and TRBJ1-1, with no clear D. Germline V gene lookup returns CDR1 MGHRA and CDR2 YSYEKL. The V gene lost 0 bases and the J gene lost 6 bases, with 14 bases spanning the gap. This CDR3 region has 15 residues. In DNA, the CDR3 is TGCGCCAGCAGCCAAGACGGAGATGGGGAACCTGAAGCTTTCTTT. This codes for CASSQDGDGEPEAFF.

The CDR3 DNA reads as TGTGCCACCCAGCGGCGGGAACGCACAGATACGCAGTATTTT. Translated, it gives CATQRRERTDTQYF. The V call is TRBV21-1, the J call TRBJ2-3; the table's D call TRBD2 went unverified against the DNA. TRBV21-1 is flagged as a pseudogene. CDR3 length: 14 amino acids.

The V and J genes are TRBV5-1 and TRBJ2-7; maybe TRBD1 (5 bases). The CDR3 length is 15 residues. The V gene's germline CDR1 is SGHRS and CDR2 YFSETQ. V was pared by 4 bases and J by 0 bases, with 14 bases between. The CDR3 nucleotides read TGCGCCAGCAGCAGAACGACAGCCTACTCCTACGAGCAGTACTTC. Amino acids: CASSRTTAYSYEQYF. The whole variable domain, filled in from reference TRBV5-1 and TRBJ2-7, reads KAGVTQTPRYLIKTRGQQVTLSCSPISGHRSVSWYQQTPGQGLQFLFEYFSETQRNKGNFPGRFSGRQFSNSRSEMNVSTLELGDSALYLCASSRTTAYSYEQYFGPGTRLTVT.

V usage is TRBV6-5 and J usage is TRBJ1-2; tentatively, D is TRBD1 (5 bases). CDR1 and CDR2 from the germline V gene are MNHEY and SVGAGI. The CDR3 loop spans 15 amino acids. Trimming took off 0 bases at V and 4 bases at J, with 12 bases between the two ends. CDR3 in amino acids: CASSYSGTASYGYTF. The CDR3, as DNA: TGTGCCAGCAGTTACTCCGGGACGGCTAGCTATGGCTACACCTTC.

This sequence joins TRBV10-3 and TRBJ2-5; D is possibly TRBD1 (5 bases). Germline V lookup: CDR1 ENHRY, CDR2 SYGVKD. This CDR3 comprises 12 residues. The germline V and J ends were trimmed by 2 bases and 4 bases, with 5 bases remaining between them. CDR3 in DNA: TGTGCCATCAGTGAGCAGGGAGAGACCCAGTACTTC. Encoded protein: CAISEQGETQYF.

The chain has TRBV6-1 and TRBJ1-4; maybe TRBD1 (5 bases). CDR1 and CDR2 from the germline V gene are MNHNS and SASEGT. Trimming left V 5 bases short and J 7 bases short, with 17 bases between. The CDR3 length is 15 residues. In DNA, the CDR3 is TGTGCCAGCAGTAACCGGGACGCAAAGAGTGAAAAACTGTTTTTT. It specifies CASSNRDAKSEKLFF.

The chain recombines TRBV7-9 with TRBJ2-3; D could derive from TRBD1 or TRBD2 (6 bases each). The CDR3 contains 16 residues. Trimming took 5 bases from V and 4 from J, leaving 19 bases between them. Germline CDR1 is SEHNR and CDR2 is FQNEAQ (reference sequence). The CDR3 DNA reads TGTGCCAGCAGCCCGCGGGGAAGGGGGTCTGCAGATACGCAGTATTTT. Residues: CASSPRGRGSADTQYF.

This clone was seen a handful of times. The rearrangement joins TRBV6-5 to TRBJ2-5; D might be TRBD1 (5 bases). Trimming removed 2 bases from V and 1 base from J, with 14 bases in between. Germline lookup yields CDR1 MNHEY and CDR2 SVGAGI. The CDR3 spans 16 residues. The CDR3 region has the DNA TGTGCCAGCAGTTACGGCGCAGGGTGGGGCCAAGAGACCCAGTACTTC. This codes for CASSYGAGWGQETQYF.

This clone was found once. The chain combines TRBV29-1 with TRBJ1-2, with unresolved D. Looked up from germline, CDR1 is SQVTM and CDR2 is ANQGSEA. V shed 1 base and J shed 1 base, with 7 bases lying between them. This CDR3 is built from 13 residues. CDR3 amino acids: CSVEVVDNYGYTF. The DNA for the CDR3 is TGCAGCGTTGAAGTAGTGGATAACTATGGCTACACCTTC. The full variable domain, rest sourced from reference TRBV29-1 and TRBJ1-2, is SAVISQKPSRDICQRGTSLTIQCQVDSQVTMMFWYRQQPGQSLTLIATANQGSEATYESGFVIDKFPISRPNLTFSTLTVSNMSPEDSSIYLCSVEVVDNYGYTFGSGTRLTVV.

This clone has just one count. This chain links TRBV15 with TRBJ2-2; possible D gene TRBD1, 6 bases. V was shortened by 4 bases and J by 7 bases, with 10 bases between the two germline ends. The CDR3 consists of 13 residues. The germline gives CDR1 LNHNV, CDR2 YYDKDF (reference sequence). The CDR3 here is CATSTHRDGELFF. The CDR3 region has the DNA TGTGCCACCAGCACTCACAGGGACGGGGAGCTGTTTTTT.

The chain carries TRBV7-6 and TRBJ1-2; D is unclear. V was clipped by 8 bases and J by 7 bases, with 20 bases between them. The CDR3 runs 14 residues. The V gene's germline CDR1 is SGHVS and CDR2 FNYEAQ. The CDR3 protein is CASGPTDSVAGYTF. The CDR3 DNA sequence: TGTGCCAGCGGCCCGACGGACTCAGTGGCTGGCTACACCTTC.

This sequence joins TRBV5-4 and TRBJ2-5; TRBD2 might be the D (6 bases). The CDR3 runs 13 residues. In germline, CDR1 is SGHNT, CDR2 YYREEE (reference sequence). V lost 2 bases and J 4 bases, leaving 9 bases between the germline ends. CDR3 coding DNA: TGTGCCAGCAGCTTCGGGGGAGGAGAGACCCAGTACTTC. This encodes CASSFGGGETQYF.

This clone was seen only once. The chain carries TRBV28 and TRBJ1-2; D perhaps matches TRBD1 (5 bases). The CDR3 extends over 15 amino acids. Trimming removed 4 bases at V and 1 base at J, with 13 bases between. The germline V gene has CDR1 MDHEN and CDR2 SYDVKM. The CDR3 sequence is CASSWGLGFNYGYTF. For the CDR3, the DNA is TGTGCCAGCAGTTGGGGCTTGGGCTTTAACTATGGCTACACCTTC.

The chain employs TRBV28 and TRBJ2-3; D gene unclear. The germline V gene has CDR1 MDHEN and CDR2 SYDVKM. The CDR3 loop spans 17 amino acids. The ends were cut back, 3 bases at V and 2 bases at J, with 18 bases in the middle. Here the CDR3 reads CASSFRAFQYSTDTQYF. CDR3 nucleotide sequence: TGTGCCAGCAGTTTTCGGGCCTTCCAATATTCCACAGATACGCAGTATTTT.

This chain connects TRBV5-6 to TRBJ2-5; D not resolved. The V end lost 0 bases, the J end lost 6 bases, and 12 bases lay between the germline ends. Germline assignment: CDR1 SGHDT and CDR2 YYEEEE. The CDR3 covers 14 residues. The CDR3 reads CASSLAAGRKTQYF. Written as DNA, the CDR3 is TGTGCCAGCAGCTTGGCGGCTGGAAGAAAGACCCAGTACTTC.